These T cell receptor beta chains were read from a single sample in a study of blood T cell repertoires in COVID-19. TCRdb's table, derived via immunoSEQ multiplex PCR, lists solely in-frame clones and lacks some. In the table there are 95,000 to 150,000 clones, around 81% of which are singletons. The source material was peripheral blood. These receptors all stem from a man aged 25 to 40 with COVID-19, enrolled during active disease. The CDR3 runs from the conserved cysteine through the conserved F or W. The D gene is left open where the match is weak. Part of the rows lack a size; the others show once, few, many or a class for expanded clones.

TGCGCCAGCAGCCAAGAGTGGGCCGCGGGAGCCTACGAGCAGTACTTC CASSQEWAAGAYEQYF TRBJ2-7 TRBD2 TRBV4-1 - 16
TGCAGCGCTAACGTACAGGGGAGAGGTGAAGCTTTCTTT CSANVQGRGEAFF TRBJ1-1 TRBD1 TRBV29-1 - 13
TGTGCCAGCAGGACCGACAGTGGCTATGGCTACACCTTC CASRTDSGYGYTF TRBJ1-2 - TRBV28 - 13
TGTGCCAGCATGGCGGGAGAGACCCAGTACTTC CASMAGETQYF TRBJ2-5 - TRBV6-5 - 11
TGTGCCAGCAGCGTGACTAGCGGGAGTCCCGGGGAGCTGTTTTTT CASSVTSGSPGELFF TRBJ2-2 TRBD2 TRBV9 - 15
TGCGCCAGCAGCCAAGATGCACTCCCGGGGGGAAACATTCAGTACTTC CASSQDALPGGNIQYF TRBJ2-4 TRBD2 TRBV4-1 once 16
TGTGCCAGCAGCCAAGATAGGGGCGATAATGAAAAACTGTTTTTT CASSQDRGDNEKLFF TRBJ1-4 - TRBV4-2 - 15
TGTGCCAGCAGCTCCTCGGACAGGGACTATGGCTACACCTTC CASSSSDRDYGYTF TRBJ1-2 TRBD1 TRBV3-1/TRBV3-2 once 14
TGTGCCAGCACCGAGGGGGACAGGGAGTATGGCTACACCTTC CASTEGDREYGYTF TRBJ1-2 TRBD1 TRBV28 - 14
TGTGCCAGCAGCTTAGGGAGGCCCGGGACAAGGTACAGTGGCTACACCTTC CASSLGRPGTRYSGYTF TRBJ1-2 - TRBV11-2 few 17
TGTGCTAGTGGTTGGAGCTATGGCTACACCTTC CASGWSYGYTF TRBJ1-2 - TRBV12-5 - 11
TGTGCCAGCAGCCCCCCGGGGCAGGGGGTCGGCTACACCTTC CASSPPGQGVGYTF TRBJ1-2 TRBD1 TRBV7-9 - 14
TGTGCCAGCTCACCACCCCCCTCGGAGGGGAGAAACACCATATATTTT CASSPPPSEGRNTIYF TRBJ1-3 - TRBV18 - 16
TGTGCCAGCAGTTACGTAAGGGGGGGAGGCAATGAGCAGTTCTTC CASSYVRGGGNEQFF TRBJ2-1 - TRBV6-5 - 15
TGTGCCAGCAGTTTCGATTCATCATCGGGACAGCTCCTAGACGAGCAGTACTTC CASSFDSSSGQLLDEQYF TRBJ2-7 TRBD1 TRBV6-2/TRBV6-3 - 18
TGTGCTAGTGGTTTGAGGTGGTGGGCCGGGGGGTACTCGGGAAATGAGCAGTTCTTC CASGLRWWAGGYSGNEQFF TRBJ2-1 TRBD2 TRBV12-5 - 19
TGTGCCAGCAGCCCCAGTCTAGGCGGCTACACCTTC CASSPSLGGYTF TRBJ1-2 - TRBV9 - 12
TGTGCCAGCAGCTTAGGCCCAGGGCGGGGGGAGCTGTTTTTT CASSLGPGRGELFF TRBJ2-2 - TRBV7-6 - 14
TGTGCCAGCAGCCCAACTAGCGGGAGGAACTACGAGCAGTACTTC CASSPTSGRNYEQYF TRBJ2-7 TRBD2 TRBV7-8 - 15
TGTGCCAGCAGTCCAGGGCTGTTTCCTGGCTACACCTTC CASSPGLFPGYTF TRBJ1-2 - TRBV28 - 13
TGTGCCAGCCCTCCGTTGGGCCTGGACACTGAAGCTTTCTTT CASPPLGLDTEAFF TRBJ1-1 - TRBV11-2 - 14
TGTGCCAGCAGTGAGACAGCAGGGTATGGCTACACCTTC CASSETAGYGYTF TRBJ1-2 - TRBV25-1 - 13
TGCGCCAGCAGCCTAAGCCGGTACTACGAGCAGTACTTC CASSLSRYYEQYF TRBJ2-7 - TRBV4-1 few 13
TGTGCCAGCAGTTACTCCGGGAGCACTGAAGCTTTCTTT CASSYSGSTEAFF TRBJ1-1 - TRBV6-5 few 13
TGTGCCAGCAGTTTCATGGTCGCAGGGACTGGAAACACCATATATTTT CASSFMVAGTGNTIYF TRBJ1-3 - TRBV28 - 16
TGTGCCAGCAGCTTGGGTTCGACAGACTATGGCTACACCTTC CASSLGSTDYGYTF TRBJ1-2 - TRBV5-4 once 14
TGTGCCAGCAGCTTGGGTCAGGGGGCTGGGAATGAGCAGTTCTTC CASSLGQGAGNEQFF TRBJ2-1 TRBD1 TRBV5-6 - 15
TGCGCCACCCGAGACAGGGTAGAATCCTACGAGCAGTACTTC CATRDRVESYEQYF TRBJ2-7 TRBD1 TRBV5-1 once 14
TGCGCCAGCAGCTTGGGCGTCGGGATACAGACAGATACGCAGTATTTT CASSLGVGIQTDTQYF TRBJ2-3 - TRBV5-1 - 16
TGTGCCAGCAGCTTAGGTGGGCGGGGAGCTTTCTTT CASSLGGRGAFF TRBJ1-1 - TRBV7-3 - 12
TGTGCCAGCAGTGAATTAAACAGCCCTAATGAAAAACTGTTTTTT CASSELNSPNEKLFF TRBJ1-4 - TRBV25-1 - 15
TGTGCCAGTGCCAACGGAGACGTCCTCTATGGCTACACCTTC CASANGDVLYGYTF TRBJ1-2 - TRBV6-5 - 14
TGTGCCAGCAGTTTCGCGGGGGATCATGGCTACACCTTC CASSFAGDHGYTF TRBJ1-2 - TRBV12-3/TRBV12-4 - 13
TGCGCCAGCAGCCGTTACATGAATGAGCAGTTCTTC CASSRYMNEQFF TRBJ2-1 - TRBV4-1 - 12
TGTGCCAGTAGTACATCAGGTGGCGGGACCCCTGGGGAGCAGTTCTTC CASSTSGGGTPGEQFF TRBJ2-1 - TRBV19 - 16
TGTGCCAGCAGTTTTACAGGGATGGGCGAGCAGTACTTC CASSFTGMGEQYF TRBJ2-7 - TRBV27 medium-sized 13
TGCAGTGCTAGTAGTGCTAGCGGGACATCATTTGAGCAGTTCTTC CSASSASGTSFEQFF TRBJ2-1 TRBD2 TRBV20-1 - 15
TGTGCCAGCAGCCCTCGACTAGGTGGCACCGGGGAGCTGTTTTTT CASSPRLGGTGELFF TRBJ2-2 - TRBV11-3 - 15